A single sample is the source of the 17 T cell receptor beta chains below, sequenced in a study of shared clonotypes between healthy human individuals. Clones were read by immunoSEQ multiplex PCR, and TCRdb kept only the in-frame ones, dropping some. The sample shows about 2 million clones, 85% to 95% of them seen only once. The sequenced sample consisted of naive CD4+ T cells sorted from blood. This sample's subset: CD45RA+ positively selected. Every receptor here comes from a man in his late teens or twenties in good health.

The chain has TRBV5-6 and TRBJ2-1; D is ambiguous. The CDR3 is 15 residues long. V was trimmed by 0 bases and J by 5 bases, leaving 12 bases between them. Germline V gene lookup returns CDR1 SGHDT and CDR2 YYEEEE. This CDR3 is CASSLVLLANNEQFF. The CDR3 DNA is TGTGCCAGCAGCTTGGTGCTACTCGCAAACAATGAGCAGTTCTTC.

The V call is TRBV6-5, the J call TRBJ2-7, with 7 nucleotides matching TRBD2. The CDR3 loop spans 11 amino acids. Germline V gene data show CDR1 as MNHEY and CDR2 as SVGAGI. V lost 6 bases to trimming and J lost 7 bases; unmatched junction nucleotides: 3. This CDR3 reads CASRVGGEQYF. As DNA, the CDR3 is TGTGCCAGCAGGGTGGGGGGGGAGCAGTACTTC.

V gene TRBV7-9 combines with J gene TRBJ1-2; TRBD1 might be the D (5 bases). CDR1 SEHNR and CDR2 FQNEAQ come from the germline V gene (reference sequence). CDR3 size: 14 residues. Trimming left V 0 bases short and J 5 bases short, with 10 bases between. The CDR3 DNA follows: TGTGCCAGCAGCTTAGCGCCGGGGCCGTATGGCTACACCTTC. This gives the protein CASSLAPGPYGYTF.

The chain has TRBV7-3 and TRBJ2-7; possibly TRBD1 for D (5 bases). V lost 5 bases to trimming and J lost 2 bases, with 13 bases between them. The CDR3 is 14 residues long. In germline, CDR1 is SGHTA, CDR2 FQGTGA. The CDR3 nucleotides are TGTGCCAGCAGCCCGACCCCAGGGACCTACGAGCAGTACTTC. Translated, it gives CASSPTPGTYEQYF.

V is TRBV4-1 and J is TRBJ1-3; no definite D call. Germline assignment: CDR1 MGHRA and CDR2 YSYEKL. V shed 3 bases and J shed 9 bases, with 18 bases lying between them. This CDR3 has 15 amino acids. CDR3 nucleotide sequence: TGCGCCAGCAGCCAGATCAAAGATGTTTTTGGCACCATATATTTT. It is translated as CASSQIKDVFGTIYF.

J is TRBJ1-5 and V is TRBV27, with 7 bases lining up with TRBD1. Unmatched junction bases numbered 5, after V lost 6 bases and J lost 0 bases. This CDR3 spans 15 amino acids. CDR1 MNHEY and CDR2 SMNVEV come from the germline V gene (reference sequence). The DNA of the CDR3 is TGTGCCAGCAGGACCGGGACAGATAGCAATCAGCCCCAGCATTTT. Its translation is CASRTGTDSNQPQHF.

J is TRBJ2-7 and V is TRBV10-3, with TRBD2 as a possible D gene (5 bases). This CDR3 is built from 13 residues. The V and J ends lost 3 bases and 6 bases respectively, with 12 bases between them. Looked up from germline, CDR1 is ENHRY and CDR2 is SYGVKD. This chain's CDR3 is CAISEEGRVEQYF. The CDR3 bases are TGTGCCATCAGTGAAGAGGGTAGGGTCGAGCAGTACTTC.

This chain joins TRBV30 and TRBJ1-2, with unresolved D. With 0 bases removed from V and 7 bases from J, the gap between germline ends came to 15 bases. From germline, CDR1 is GTSNPN and CDR2 SVGIG (reference sequence). The CDR3 contains 14 residues. The CDR3 spells CAWSVGSSSGGYTF. CDR3 bases: TGTGCCTGGAGTGTTGGATCCTCGTCTGGTGGCTACACCTTC.

As concerns this clone: The sample holds other DNA sequences that translate to the same CDR3. The chain recombines TRBV18 with TRBJ2-5; D not certain. Germline values: CDR1 KGHSH, CDR2 LQKENI. The CDR3 extends over 13 amino acids. The V gene lost 6 bases and the J gene lost 2 bases, with 10 bases spanning the gap. CDR3 nucleotide sequence: TGTGCCAGCTCCCCCTCCCCTCAAGAGACCCAGTACTTC. Amino acid sequence: CASSPSPQETQYF.

The genes are TRBV5-1 and TRBJ1-3; D gene uncertain. The V gene lost 0 bases and the J gene lost 6 bases, with 7 bases spanning the gap. The CDR3 runs to 13 residues. Germline CDR1 and CDR2: SGHRS and YFSETQ. CDR3 in DNA: TGCGCCAGCAGCTTGGATATGGAAAACACCATATATTTT. It encodes CASSLDMENTIYF.

This chain links TRBV7-8 with TRBJ2-7; D is unclear. Germline CDR1 and CDR2: SGHVS and FQNEAQ. CDR3 length: 12 amino acids. V lost 5 bases to trimming and J lost 7 bases, with 12 bases between them. This CDR3 is CASSHLYTEQYF. The CDR3 coding sequence is TGTGCCAGCAGCCACCTCTACACGGAGCAGTACTTC.

The rearrangement joins TRBV9 to TRBJ2-5; D possibly uses TRBD1 or TRBD2 (5 bases each). Germline CDR1 reads SGDLS; CDR2 reads YYNGEE. The CDR3 is 15 residues long. Deletions cut 0 bases from V and 5 bases from J, with 14 bases between. The CDR3 region is CASSVDPLEGETQYF. In DNA, the CDR3 is TGTGCCAGCAGCGTAGACCCCCTAGAGGGGGAGACCCAGTACTTC.

J is TRBJ1-3 and V is TRBV28; the D is unclear. V was pared by 2 bases and J by 2 bases, with 10 bases between. In germline, CDR1 is MDHEN, CDR2 SYDVKM. The CDR3 extends over 15 amino acids. The CDR3 region is CASSLVLQTGNTIYF. The CDR3, as DNA: TGTGCCAGCAGTTTAGTCCTTCAAACTGGAAACACCATATATTTT.

V usage is TRBV4-2 and J usage is TRBJ1-2; 8 nucleotides agree with TRBD1. Germline V gene data show CDR1 as LGHNA and CDR2 as YNFKEQ. V lost 0 bases, J lost 4 bases, and 4 bases stayed unmatched. The CDR3 is 15 residues long. As DNA, the CDR3 is TGTGCCAGCAGCCAAGACCAGGGACAGGTCTATGGCTACACCTTC. It codes for CASSQDQGQVYGYTF.

The chain joins TRBV5-4 to TRBJ2-5; possible D gene TRBD2, 6 bases. The CDR3 spans 14 residues. Trimming took 0 bases from V and 5 from J, leaving 11 bases between them. Germline values: CDR1 SGHNT, CDR2 YYREEE (reference sequence). This CDR3 is CASSLGRGTETQYF. CDR3 DNA sequence: TGTGCCAGCAGCTTGGGCCGGGGGACGGAGACCCAGTACTTC. Filled out from reference TRBV5-4 and TRBJ2-5, the complete variable domain reads ETGVTQSPTHLIKTRGQQVTLRCSSQSGHNTVSWYQQALGQGPQFIFQYYREEENGRGNFPPRFSGLQFPNYSSELNVNALELDDSALYLCASSLGRGTETQYFGPGTRLLVL.

This chain joins TRBV4-3 and TRBJ2-1, with 14 positions matching TRBD2. V was pared by 0 bases and J by 6 bases, with 4 bases of the junction left unmatched. CDR1 is LGHNA and CDR2 is YSLEER in the germline V gene. The CDR3 consists of 17 residues. CDR3 DNA sequence: TGCGCCAGCAGCCAAGATGGGGGACTAGCGGGAGTCAATGAGCAGTTCTTC. Translated, it gives CASSQDGGLAGVNEQFF.

Remarks on this clone: Other DNA sequences in the same sample also yield this CDR3. The chain joins TRBV10-3 to TRBJ2-5, with 8 bases fitting TRBD2. CDR3 length: 14 residues. Germline V gene data show CDR1 as ENHRY and CDR2 as SYGVKD. J gave up 2 bases and V 3 bases, and 2 bases lay outside the gene matches. The CDR3 here is CAISETSGQETQYF. CDR3 bases: TGTGCCATCAGTGAAACTAGCGGTCAAGAGACCCAGTACTTC.